This is a list of T cell receptor beta chains from one sample in a study of T cell repertoires in aging, cancer and after chemotherapy. TCRdb reprocessed the multiplex PCR reads with MiXCR, giving one entry per CDR3 protein. The table shows under 7,500 distinct CDR3 sequences, with about 25% occurring only once. The sample taken for sequencing was blood. The receptors stem from a human donor in good health. Each CDR3 is given with its conserved first and last residue. The D gene is left open where the match is weak. Size is stated for part of the rows, as once, few or many counts, or as a class when the clone is expanded.

abundance,d_gene,v_gene,j_gene,CDR3aa,CDR3nt
medium-sized,-,TRBV11-3,TRBJ2-2,CASSTHREGTGELFF,TGTGCCAGCAGCACCCACAGGGAGGGCACCGGGGAGCTGTTTTTT
-,-,TRBV6-1,TRBJ2-3,CASSERRSTDTQYF,TGTGCCAGCAGTGAACGCAGATCCACAGATACGCAGTATTTT
medium-sized,-,TRBV5-4,TRBJ2-2,CASSLGAGPNTGELFF,TGTGCCAGCAGCTTGGGGGCGGGACCGAACACCGGGGAGCTGTTTTTT
-,-,TRBV18,TRBJ2-1,CASSPLGNSYNEQFF,TGTGCCAGCTCACCACTCGGGAACTCCTACAATGAGCAGTTCTTC
medium-sized,-,TRBV19,TRBJ2-3,CASSSWRAESTDTQYF,TGTGCCAGTAGTAGCTGGAGAGCGGAGAGCACAGATACGCAGTATTTT
-,TRBD2,TRBV12-3/TRBV12-4,TRBJ2-3,CASSITSVSGTQYF,TGTGCCAGCAGTATTACTAGCGTGTCGGGTACGCAGTATTTT
-,TRBD2,TRBV6-4,TRBJ2-1,CASAPGTSVNEQFF,TGTGCCAGCGCCCCCGGGACTAGCGTCAATGAGCAGTTCTTC
medium-sized,-,TRBV19,TRBJ2-5,CASSMAADQETQYF,TGTGCCAGTAGTATGGCAGCGGACCAAGAGACCCAGTACTTC
-,-,TRBV20-1,TRBJ2-4,CSARDQGGRAGDIQYF,TGCAGTGCTAGAGACCAGGGGGGGAGGGCCGGTGACATTCAGTACTTC
-,-,TRBV2,TRBJ1-1,CASSEGQTGLTEAFF,TGTGCCAGCAGTGAGGGTCAAACAGGGTTAACTGAAGCTTTCTTT
large,TRBD2,TRBV29-1,TRBJ2-7,CSVVGGREQYF,TGCAGCGTTGTGGGAGGGAGGGAGCAGTACTTC
medium-sized,-,TRBV7-9,TRBJ1-5,CASHSAKHF,TGTGCCAGCCACAGTGCGAAGCATTTT
medium-sized,-,TRBV19,TRBJ1-2,CASSIVLWRSDYGYTF,TGTGCCAGTAGTATAGTTCTGTGGCGTTCGGACTATGGCTACACCTTC
-,TRBD1,TRBV20-1,TRBJ2-1,CSARDRGFGGQGFNEQFF,TGCAGTGCTAGAGATAGGGGTTTTGGGGGACAGGGTTTTAATGAGCAGTTCTTC
-,TRBD1,TRBV19,TRBJ2-1,CASSIRDRGFYNEQFF,TGTGCCAGTAGTATTAGGGACAGGGGTTTTTACAATGAGCAGTTCTTC
few,-,TRBV28,TRBJ2-3,CASSQTGEPTDTQYF,TGTGCCAGCAGCCAAACAGGAGAGCCCACAGATACGCAGTATTTT
-,TRBD1,TRBV5-4,TRBJ2-7,CASSLGGGSLSEQYF,TGTGCCAGCAGTTTAGGGGGCGGGTCTTTGTCCGAGCAGTACTTC
medium-sized,TRBD1,TRBV6-1,TRBJ2-2,CASRPQGASGELFF,TGTGCCAGCAGACCTCAGGGGGCAAGCGGGGAGCTGTTTTTT
-,-,TRBV12-3/TRBV12-4,TRBJ1-5,CASSGDGGVNQPQHF,TGTGCCAGCAGTGGGGATGGAGGGGTGAATCAGCCCCAGCATTTT
few,TRBD1,TRBV18,TRBJ2-7,CASSPGTGAWEQYF,TGTGCCAGCTCCCCCGGGACAGGGGCCTGGGAGCAGTACTTC
few,-,TRBV20-1,TRBJ2-1,CSAREKEGLPYNEQFF,TGCAGTGCTAGAGAAAAGGAGGGCCTTCCCTACAATGAGCAGTTCTTC
few,-,TRBV4-1,TRBJ2-3,CASKRDLFTDTQYF,TGCGCCAGCAAACGGGACCTCTTCACAGATACGCAGTATTTT
-,TRBD2,TRBV20-1,TRBJ2-3,CSASSVDAGLAGGADTQYF,TGCAGTGCTAGTTCAGTCGATGCGGGACTAGCGGGAGGAGCAGATACGCAGTATTTT
medium-sized,-,TRBV4-1,TRBJ1-4,CASSPRTTGELFF,TGCGCCAGCAGCCCACGGACAACGGGGGAACTGTTTTTT
few,-,TRBV5-4,TRBJ2-5,CASSLMRGQETQYF,TGTGCCAGCAGCTTAATGAGGGGACAAGAGACCCAGTACTTC
medium-sized,TRBD2,TRBV7-9,TRBJ2-1,CASSLSRGGLAEEQFF,TGTGCCAGCAGCTTAAGTCGGGGGGGACTAGCGGAAGAGCAGTTCTTC